These T cell receptor beta chains were read from a single sample in a study of T cell repertoires in cytomegalovirus infection. TCRdb used MiXCR to reprocess the reads, holding one entry per CDR3 protein. There are about 100,000 distinct CDR3 sequences in the sample; around a quarter occur only once, and about 39% lies in the top ten. The sequenced sample was CD8+ T cells from PBMCs. Receptor source: a human donor in good health (CMV status not recorded). Some clones in this sample may be carry-over from other donors' samples. Both conserved end residues are part of each CDR3. D genes are given only for firm matches. Size values are once, few and many counts, or a class for expanded clones, and some rows have none.

>TRBD1|TRBJ1-3|TRBV13|-
CASSSGQGPLNTIYF
TGTGCCAGCAGCTCGGGACAGGGCCCGTTGAACACCATATATTTT
>TRBD2|TRBJ2-7|TRBV7-8|-
CASSLEGTSAYEQYF
TGTGCCAGCAGCTTAGAAGGGACTAGCGCCTACGAGCAGTACTTC
>-|TRBJ2-1|TRBV27|many
CASSASTVPPRYNEQFF
TGTGCCAGCAGCGCATCAACGGTTCCCCCCAGATACAATGAGCAGTTCTTC
>-|TRBJ1-2|TRBV29-1|once
CSVEFRARESRGYTF
TGCAGCGTTGAATTCCGAGCCCGGGAGTCTCGGGGCTACACCTTC
>TRBD2|TRBJ2-1|TRBV29-1|-
CSVDGGRGYNEQFF
TGCAGCGTTGATGGCGGGAGGGGCTACAATGAGCAGTTCTTC
>TRBD1|TRBJ1-2|TRBV14|once
CASSPSPGGSYGYTF
TGTGCCAGCAGCCCGAGTCCAGGGGGGAGCTATGGCTACACCTTC
>-|TRBJ1-2|TRBV7-9|few
CASSYSGTVDGYTF
TGTGCCAGCAGCTACTCCGGGACGGTGGACGGCTACACCTTC
>-|TRBJ2-5|TRBV2|-
CASSGTETQYF
TGTGCCAGCAGTGGGACTGAGACCCAGTACTTC
>TRBD1|TRBJ1-6|TRBV27|-
CASGKQGYNSPLHF
TGTGCCAGCGGAAAACAGGGGTATAATTCACCCCTCCACTTT
>-|TRBJ1-2|TRBV20-1|-
CSARARGANYGYTF
TGCAGTGCTAGAGCCCGGGGGGCTAACTATGGCTACACCTTC
>TRBD1|TRBJ2-5|TRBV7-2|many
CASSLLRDRETQYF
TGTGCCAGCAGCTTACTCCGGGACAGAGAGACCCAGTACTTC
>TRBD2|TRBJ2-7|TRBV11-2|-
CASSLGAGGGYEQYF
TGTGCCAGCAGCTTAGGCGCGGGGGGCGGTTACGAGCAGTACTTC
>-|TRBJ2-1|TRBV7-4|many
CAGSPSYNEQFF
TGTGCCGGGTCCCCCTCCTACAATGAGCAGTTCTTC
>-|TRBJ1-4|TRBV25-1|few
CASSEFREIDEKLFF
TGTGCCAGCAGTGAATTTAGGGAAATCGATGAAAAACTGTTTTTT
>-|TRBJ2-1|TRBV19|few
CASSIQGGSYNEQFF
TGTGCCAGTAGTATACAGGGAGGCAGTTACAATGAGCAGTTCTTC